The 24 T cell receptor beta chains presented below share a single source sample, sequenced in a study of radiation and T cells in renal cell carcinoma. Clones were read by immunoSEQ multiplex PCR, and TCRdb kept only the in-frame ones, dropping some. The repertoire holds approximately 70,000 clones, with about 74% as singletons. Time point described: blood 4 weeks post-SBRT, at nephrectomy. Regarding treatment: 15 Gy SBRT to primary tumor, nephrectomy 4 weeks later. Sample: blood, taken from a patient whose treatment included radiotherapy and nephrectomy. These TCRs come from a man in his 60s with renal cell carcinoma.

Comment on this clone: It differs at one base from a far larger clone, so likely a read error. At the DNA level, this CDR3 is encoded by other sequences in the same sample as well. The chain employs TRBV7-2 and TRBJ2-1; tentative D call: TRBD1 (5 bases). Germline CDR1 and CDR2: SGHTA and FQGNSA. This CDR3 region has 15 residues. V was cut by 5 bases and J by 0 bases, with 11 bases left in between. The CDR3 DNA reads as TGTGCCAGCAGCCAAGGTAGGGGCTCCTACAATGAGCAGTTCTTC. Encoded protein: CASSQGRGSYNEQFF.

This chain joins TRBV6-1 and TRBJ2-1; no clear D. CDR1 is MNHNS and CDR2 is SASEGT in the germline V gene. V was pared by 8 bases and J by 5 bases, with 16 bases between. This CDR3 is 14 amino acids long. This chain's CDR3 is CASSRSLTDNEQFF. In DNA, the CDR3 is TGTGCCAGCTCTCGGAGTCTCACGGACAATGAGCAGTTCTTC.

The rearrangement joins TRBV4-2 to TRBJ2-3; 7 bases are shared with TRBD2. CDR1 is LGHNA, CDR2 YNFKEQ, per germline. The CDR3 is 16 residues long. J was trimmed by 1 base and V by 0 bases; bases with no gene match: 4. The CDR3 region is CASSQDGLAGTDTQYF. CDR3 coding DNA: TGTGCCAGCAGCCAAGATGGGCTAGCGGGCACAGATACGCAGTATTTT.

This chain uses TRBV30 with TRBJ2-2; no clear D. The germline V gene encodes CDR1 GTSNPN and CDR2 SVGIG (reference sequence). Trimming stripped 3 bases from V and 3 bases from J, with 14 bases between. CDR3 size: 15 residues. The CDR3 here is CAWSVGRTDTGELFF. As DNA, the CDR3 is TGTGCCTGGAGCGTAGGACGGACCGACACCGGGGAGCTGTTTTTT.

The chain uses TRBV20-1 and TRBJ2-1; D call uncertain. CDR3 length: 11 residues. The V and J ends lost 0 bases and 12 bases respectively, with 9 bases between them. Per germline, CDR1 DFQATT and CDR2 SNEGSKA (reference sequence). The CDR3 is CSARDGVVQFF. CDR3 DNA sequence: TGCAGTGCTAGAGATGGGGTAGTGCAGTTCTTC.

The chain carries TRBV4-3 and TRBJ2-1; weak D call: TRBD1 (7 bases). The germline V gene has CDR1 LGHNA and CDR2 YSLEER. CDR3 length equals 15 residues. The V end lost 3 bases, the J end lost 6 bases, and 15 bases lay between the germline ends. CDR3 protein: CASSHTGAGGNEQFF. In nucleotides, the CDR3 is TGCGCCAGCAGCCATACGGGGGCAGGGGGCAATGAGCAGTTCTTC.

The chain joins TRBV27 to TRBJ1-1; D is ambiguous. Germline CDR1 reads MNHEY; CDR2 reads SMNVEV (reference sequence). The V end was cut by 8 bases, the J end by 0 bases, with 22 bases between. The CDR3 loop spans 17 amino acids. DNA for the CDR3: TGTGCCAGCCGCCCCTTGATGGAGGCAGGAATGAACACTGAAGCTTTCTTT. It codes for CASRPLMEAGMNTEAFF.

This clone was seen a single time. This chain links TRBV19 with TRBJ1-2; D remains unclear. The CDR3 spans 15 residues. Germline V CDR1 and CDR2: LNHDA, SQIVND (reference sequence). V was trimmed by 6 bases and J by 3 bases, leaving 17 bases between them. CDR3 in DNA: TGTGCCAGTAGCAGCTGGCCAGTTTCATACTATGGCTACACCTTC. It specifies CASSSWPVSYYGYTF. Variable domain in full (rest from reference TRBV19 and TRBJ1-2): DGGITQSPKYLFRKEGQNVTLSCEQNLNHDAMYWYRQDPGQGLRLIYYSQIVNDFQKGDIAEGYSVSREKKESFPLTVTSAQKNPTAFYLCASSSWPVSYYGYTFGSGTRLTVV.

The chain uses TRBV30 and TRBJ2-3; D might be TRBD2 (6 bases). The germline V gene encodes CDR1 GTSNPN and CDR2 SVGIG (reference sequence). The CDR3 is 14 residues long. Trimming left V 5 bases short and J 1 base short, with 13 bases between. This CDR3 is CAWGRGAGTDTQYF. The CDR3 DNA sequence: TGTGCCTGGGGGCGGGGAGCAGGCACAGATACGCAGTATTTT.

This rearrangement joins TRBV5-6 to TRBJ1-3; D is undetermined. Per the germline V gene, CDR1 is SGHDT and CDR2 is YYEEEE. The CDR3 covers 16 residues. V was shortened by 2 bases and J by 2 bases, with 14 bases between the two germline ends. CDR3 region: CASSLGLPDPGNTIYF. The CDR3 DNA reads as TGTGCCAGCAGCTTAGGTCTTCCTGATCCTGGAAACACCATATATTTT.

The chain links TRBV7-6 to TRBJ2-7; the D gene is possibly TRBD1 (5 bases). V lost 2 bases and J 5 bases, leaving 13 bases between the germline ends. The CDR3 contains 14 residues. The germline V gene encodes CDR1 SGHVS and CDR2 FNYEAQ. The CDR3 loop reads CASSLYSSGNEQYF. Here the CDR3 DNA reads TGTGCCAGCAGCTTATATTCATCAGGGAACGAGCAGTACTTC.

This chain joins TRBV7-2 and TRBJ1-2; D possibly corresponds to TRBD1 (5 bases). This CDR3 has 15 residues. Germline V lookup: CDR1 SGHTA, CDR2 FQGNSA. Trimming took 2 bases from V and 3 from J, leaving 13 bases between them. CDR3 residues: CASSLSARAHYGYTF. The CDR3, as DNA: TGTGCCAGCAGCTTATCCGCCAGGGCCCACTATGGCTACACCTTC.

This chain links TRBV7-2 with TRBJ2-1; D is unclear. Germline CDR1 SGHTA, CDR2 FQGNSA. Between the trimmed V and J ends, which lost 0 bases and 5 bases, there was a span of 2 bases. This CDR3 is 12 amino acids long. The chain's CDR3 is CASSLANNEQFF. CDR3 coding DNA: TGTGCCAGCAGCTTAGCCAACAATGAGCAGTTCTTC.

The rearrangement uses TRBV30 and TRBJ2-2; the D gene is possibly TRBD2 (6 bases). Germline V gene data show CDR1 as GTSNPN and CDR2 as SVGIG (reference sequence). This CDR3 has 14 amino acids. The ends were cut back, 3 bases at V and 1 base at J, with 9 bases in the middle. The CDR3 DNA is TGTGCCTGGAGAAGGCGGGAGAACACCGGGGAGCTGTTTTTT. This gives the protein CAWRRRENTGELFF. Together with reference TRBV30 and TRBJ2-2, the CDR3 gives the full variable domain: SQTIHQWPATLVQPVGSPLSLECTVEGTSNPNLYWYRQAAGRGLQLLFYSVGIGQISSEVPQNLSASRPQDRQFILSSKKLLLSDSGFYLCAWRRRENTGELFFGEGSRLTVL.

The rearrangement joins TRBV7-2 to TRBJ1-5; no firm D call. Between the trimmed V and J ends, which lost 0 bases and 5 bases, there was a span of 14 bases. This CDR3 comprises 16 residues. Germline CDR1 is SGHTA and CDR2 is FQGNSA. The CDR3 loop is CASSLALGQYYQPQHF. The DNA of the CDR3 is TGTGCCAGCAGCTTAGCGCTAGGGCAGTACTATCAGCCCCAGCATTTT.

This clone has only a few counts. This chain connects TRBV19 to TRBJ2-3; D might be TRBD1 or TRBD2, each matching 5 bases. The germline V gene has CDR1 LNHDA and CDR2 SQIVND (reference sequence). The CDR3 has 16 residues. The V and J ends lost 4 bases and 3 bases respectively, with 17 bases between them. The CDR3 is CASSSGTPWGTDTQYF. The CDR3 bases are TGTGCCAGTAGTAGTGGGACCCCTTGGGGGACAGATACGCAGTATTTT.

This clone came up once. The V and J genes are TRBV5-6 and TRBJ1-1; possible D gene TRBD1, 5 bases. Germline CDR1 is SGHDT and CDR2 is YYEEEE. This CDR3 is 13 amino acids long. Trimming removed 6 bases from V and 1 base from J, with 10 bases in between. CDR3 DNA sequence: TGTGCCAGCATCCAGGGCACGAACACTGAAGCTTTCTTT. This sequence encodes CASIQGTNTEAFF.

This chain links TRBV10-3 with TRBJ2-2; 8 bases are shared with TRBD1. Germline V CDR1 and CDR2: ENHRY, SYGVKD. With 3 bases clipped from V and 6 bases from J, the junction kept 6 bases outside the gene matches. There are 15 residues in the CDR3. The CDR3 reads CAISDGQGEAGELFF. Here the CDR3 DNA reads TGTGCCATCAGTGACGGACAGGGAGAGGCCGGGGAGCTGTTTTTT.

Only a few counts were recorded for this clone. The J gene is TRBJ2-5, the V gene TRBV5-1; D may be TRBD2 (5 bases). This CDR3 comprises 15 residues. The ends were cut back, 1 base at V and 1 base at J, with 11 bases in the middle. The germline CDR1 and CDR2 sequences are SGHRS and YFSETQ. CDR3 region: CASSLSPGGQETQYF. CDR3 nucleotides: TGCGCCAGCAGCTTGTCCCCAGGAGGCCAAGAGACCCAGTACTTC.

CDR3 region: CASSSPSTGFADTQYF. In nucleotides, the CDR3 is TGTGCCAGCAGCTCCCCTTCGACAGGATTCGCAGATACGCAGTATTTT. The rearrangement links TRBV11-3 to TRBJ2-3; perhaps TRBD1 as D (6 bases). The CDR3 consists of 16 residues. The germline CDR1 and CDR2 sequences are SGHNT and YENEEA. V lost 4 bases, J lost 4 bases, and 18 bases lay in between.

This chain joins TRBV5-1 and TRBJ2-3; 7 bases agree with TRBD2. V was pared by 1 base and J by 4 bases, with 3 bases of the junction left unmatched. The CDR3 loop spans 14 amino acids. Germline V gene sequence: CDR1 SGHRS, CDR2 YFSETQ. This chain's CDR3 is CASSLRGSPDTQYF. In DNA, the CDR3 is TGCGCCAGCAGCTTGCGCGGGAGCCCAGATACGCAGTATTTT. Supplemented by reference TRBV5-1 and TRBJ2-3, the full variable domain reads KAGVTQTPRYLIKTRGQQVTLSCSPISGHRSVSWYQQTPGQGLQFLFEYFSETQRNKGNFPGRFSGRQFSNSRSEMNVSTLELGDSALYLCASSLRGSPDTQYFGPGTRLTVL.

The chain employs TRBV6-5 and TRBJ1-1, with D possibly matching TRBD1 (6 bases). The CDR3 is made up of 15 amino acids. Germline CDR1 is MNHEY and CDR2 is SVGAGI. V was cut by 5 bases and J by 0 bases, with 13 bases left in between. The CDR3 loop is CASSRQDSMNTEAFF. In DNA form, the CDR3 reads TGTGCCAGCAGTAGACAGGATTCAATGAACACTGAAGCTTTCTTT.

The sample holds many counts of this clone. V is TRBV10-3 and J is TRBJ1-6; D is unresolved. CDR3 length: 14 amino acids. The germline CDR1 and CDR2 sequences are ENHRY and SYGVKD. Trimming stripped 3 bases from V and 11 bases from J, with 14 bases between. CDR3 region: CAISDGNLDPPLHF. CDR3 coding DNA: TGTGCCATCAGTGACGGAAACCTGGATCCACCCCTCCACTTT.

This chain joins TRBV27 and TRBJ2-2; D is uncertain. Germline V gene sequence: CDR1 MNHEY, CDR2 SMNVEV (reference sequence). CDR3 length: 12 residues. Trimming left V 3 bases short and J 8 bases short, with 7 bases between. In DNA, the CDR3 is TGTGCCAGCAGTTTTATGGAGGGGGAGCTGTTTTTT. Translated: CASSFMEGELFF.